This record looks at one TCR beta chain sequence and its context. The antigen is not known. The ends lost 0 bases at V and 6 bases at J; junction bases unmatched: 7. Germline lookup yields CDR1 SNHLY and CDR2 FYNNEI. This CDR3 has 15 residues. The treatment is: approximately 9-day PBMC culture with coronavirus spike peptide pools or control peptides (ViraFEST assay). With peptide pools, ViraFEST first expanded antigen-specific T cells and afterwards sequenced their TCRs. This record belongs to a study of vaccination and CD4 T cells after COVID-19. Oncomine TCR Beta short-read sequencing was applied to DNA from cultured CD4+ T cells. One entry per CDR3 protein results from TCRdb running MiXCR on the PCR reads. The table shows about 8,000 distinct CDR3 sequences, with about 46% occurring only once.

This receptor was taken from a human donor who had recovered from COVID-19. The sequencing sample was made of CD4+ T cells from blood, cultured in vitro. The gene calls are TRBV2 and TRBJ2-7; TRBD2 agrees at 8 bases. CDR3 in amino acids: CASSEALRGGSEQYF. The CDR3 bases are TGTGCCAGCAGTGAAGCGCTTCGGGGGGGATCCGAGCAGTACTTC.